The rows below give T cell receptor beta chains drawn from one sample of a study of T-cell memory formation after mild COVID-19. Using its own MiXCR run on the 5' RACE reads, TCRdb lists one record per CDR3 protein. The sample yields 400,000 to 550,000 distinct CDR3 sequences, approximately 25% seen once. The sample consisted of PBMCs or a T cell subset sorted from them (not recorded which). The origin of the receptors is an adult woman who had mild COVID-19 (a few samples of this study predate the infection). Cell type and time point are not known. Each CDR3 is given with its conserved first and last residue. A D gene is named only where the DNA matches it firmly. The size entry is marked missing in some rows and otherwise reads once, few, many or a size class.

>TRBJ2-7|TRBD2|few|TRBV6-2/TRBV6-3
TGTGCCAGCAGTTCGTCAAGCGGGAACGAGCAGTACTTC
CASSSSSGNEQYF
>TRBJ2-3|TRBD1|NA|TRBV5-4
TGTGCCAGCATCACGGACAGGGGGGGAGATACGCAGTATTTT
CASITDRGGDTQYF
>TRBJ1-1|NA|few|TRBV7-9
TGTGCCAGCAGCATCGGGACGGGCTCGACCACTGAAGCTTTCTTT
CASSIGTGSTTEAFF
>TRBJ2-5|TRBD2|NA|TRBV18
TGTGCCAGCTCATTGACTAGCGGGAGTGAGACCCAGTACTTC
CASSLTSGSETQYF
>TRBJ1-1|TRBD1|NA|TRBV5-6
TGTGCCAGCAGCCTAACACAGGGGGCGCGGGCTGAAGCTTTCTTT
CASSLTQGARAEAFF
>TRBJ2-7|TRBD1|NA|TRBV7-9
TGTGCCAGCAGCTTAGGGACAGGGGCCTTGTACTTC
CASSLGTGALYF
>TRBJ1-1|NA|NA|TRBV5-1
TGCGCCAGCAGCTTGGGCGACGTTTCTGAAGCTTTCTTT
CASSLGDVSEAFF
>TRBJ1-1|NA|NA|TRBV20-1
TGCAGTGCTTATAGGAACACTGAAGCTTTCTTT
CSAYRNTEAFF
>TRBJ2-3|NA|NA|TRBV3-1
TGTGCCAGCTCGGGAGTTACGCAGTATTTT
CASSGVTQYF
>TRBJ2-3|TRBD2|NA|TRBV5-1
TGCGCCAGCAGCGCGGGAGGAGGGGCAGATACGCAGTATTTT
CASSAGGGADTQYF
>TRBJ1-5|NA|NA|TRBV27
TGTGCCAGCAGTACCCCAGGGCAGCCCCAGCATTTT
CASSTPGQPQHF
>TRBJ2-4|TRBD1|few|TRBV14
TGTGCCAGCAGCCAAGGAGGACAGGGTAAAAACATTCAGTACTTC
CASSQGGQGKNIQYF
>TRBJ2-1|TRBD2|NA|TRBV20-1
TGCAGTGCACACTCCCTTAGCGGGGGCTCCTACAATGAGCAGTTCTTC
CSAHSLSGGSYNEQFF
>TRBJ2-1|NA|NA|TRBV15
TGTGCCACCAGCAGAGATGAGAGGGGTGAGCAGTTCTTC
CATSRDERGEQFF
>TRBJ2-1|TRBD2|NA|TRBV6-5
TGTGCCAGCAGTCACGGGACGGGGGGGCCCTACAATGAGCAGTTCTTC
CASSHGTGGPYNEQFF
>TRBJ2-3|NA|NA|TRBV6-6
TGTGCCAGCAGTTACGAGGGGAAGAGCACAGATACGCAGTATTTT
CASSYEGKSTDTQYF
>TRBJ2-5|NA|NA|TRBV5-5
TGTGCCAGCAGTGCCTTAACGTTAGAGACCCAGTACTTC
CASSALTLETQYF
>TRBJ2-6|TRBD1|few|TRBV2
TGTGCCAGCAGACCCGGGACAGGGTCCGGGGCCAACGTCCTGACTTTC
CASRPGTGSGANVLTF
>TRBJ1-3|TRBD1|few|TRBV7-9
TGTGCCAGCAGCTTCATCGGGACAGCAACTGGAAACACCATATATTTT
CASSFIGTATGNTIYF
>TRBJ2-1|TRBD1|NA|TRBV7-9
TGTGCCAGCAGCCCACCCGGGACAGGGAAGAATGAGCAGTTCTTC
CASSPPGTGKNEQFF
>TRBJ2-6|TRBD1|NA|TRBV7-8
TGTGCCAGCAGCCTCCTCCGGACAGGCCTCTCTGGGGCCAACGTCCTGACTTTC
CASSLLRTGLSGANVLTF
>TRBJ2-5|TRBD1|NA|TRBV7-2
TGTGCCAGCAGCCGAACAGGGGTGGGGACCCAGTACTTC
CASSRTGVGTQYF
>TRBJ1-2|NA|few|TRBV6-5
TGTGCCAGCGGGGAGACAGTAAACTATGGCTACACCTTC
CASGETVNYGYTF
>TRBJ1-4|NA|NA|TRBV5-1
TGCGCCAGCAGCCCCTCAGGACCGCTCGCGGGGAAAAAACTGTTTTTT
CASSPSGPLAGKKLFF
>TRBJ2-2|TRBD2|NA|TRBV7-3
TGTGCCACTCTTAGCGGGGGCAGCACCGGGGAGCTGTTTTTT
CATLSGGSTGELFF
>TRBJ2-6|NA|many|TRBV7-2
TGTGCCAGCAGCTTATCTTGGAGCTCTGGGGCCAACGTCCTGACTTTC
CASSLSWSSGANVLTF
>TRBJ2-6|TRBD1|NA|TRBV7-2
TGTGCCAGCAGCTCGGTGATACAGGGGGCCGACTCTGGGGCCAACGTCCTGACTTTC
CASSSVIQGADSGANVLTF
>TRBJ2-7|NA|NA|TRBV5-4
TGTGCCAGCAGCTTGGGGGGACCCTCAACCTACGAGCAGTACTTC
CASSLGGPSTYEQYF
>TRBJ2-3|NA|NA|TRBV20-1
TGCAGTGCTAGAGTTGAATGGGGAGTGAGCACAGATACGCAGTATTTT
CSARVEWGVSTDTQYF
>TRBJ1-3|NA|few|TRBV5-1
TGCGCCAGCAGCCCCGACGGGAGTGGAAACACCATATATTTT
CASSPDGSGNTIYF
>TRBJ2-7|NA|NA|TRBV5-1
TGCGCCAGCAGCTTGGCCGATGGGGTTTACGAGCAGTACTTC
CASSLADGVYEQYF
>TRBJ2-2|NA|NA|TRBV10-3
TGTGCCATCAGTTCCAGGGATTGGGACACCGGGGAGCTGTTTTTT
CAISSRDWDTGELFF
>TRBJ2-2|NA|few|TRBV27
TGTGCCAGCAGTTTAATGGGGGCGAACACCGGGGAGCTGTTTTTT
CASSLMGANTGELFF
>TRBJ1-1|NA|NA|TRBV12-3/TRBV12-4
TGTGCCAGCAGTACAGGGCACACTGAAGCTTTCTTT
CASSTGHTEAFF
>TRBJ2-3|TRBD2|NA|TRBV7-9
TGTGCCAGCAGCTTTAGCGGGGGACCACAAACTCCTCTGAGCACAGATACGCAGTATTTT
CASSFSGGPQTPLSTDTQYF
>TRBJ2-7|TRBD2|NA|TRBV7-2
TGTGCCAGCAGCTTGGCGGGAGGGGTTAACTTCGAGCAGTACTTC
CASSLAGGVNFEQYF
>TRBJ1-1|TRBD1|NA|TRBV10-3
TGTGCCATCAGGGAGACCGGGACAGGTAACACTGAAGCTTTCTTT
CAIRETGTGNTEAFF
>TRBJ2-7|NA|once|TRBV19
TGTGCCAGTAGCGAGGGTCTCCACGAGCAGTACTTC
CASSEGLHEQYF
>TRBJ2-1|NA|many|TRBV9
TGTGCCAGCAGCGTAGAAGGGGGGCAAGCGAATGAGCAGTTCTTC
CASSVEGGQANEQFF
>TRBJ2-1|NA|NA|TRBV7-2
TGTGCCAGCAGCTTAGATGCCCCCCGGAGGTCCTACAATGAGCAGTTCTTC
CASSLDAPRRSYNEQFF
>TRBJ2-7|TRBD1|few|TRBV12-3/TRBV12-4
TGTGCCAGCAGTTTGGGGACAGGGGGTAACGAGCAGTACTTC
CASSLGTGGNEQYF
>TRBJ2-3|NA|few|TRBV4-1
TGCGCCAGCAGCCCCTATGAAGGGGACACAGATACGCAGTATTTT
CASSPYEGDTDTQYF
>TRBJ2-3|NA|NA|TRBV27
TGTGCCAGCAGACCCCAGGGCTACACAGATACGAAGTATTTT
CASRPQGYTDTKYF
>TRBJ2-7|TRBD1|NA|TRBV5-6
TGTGCCAGCAGCCCCGGGACAGGGATAGGCTACGAGCAGTACTTC
CASSPGTGIGYEQYF